Shown below are 17 T cell receptor beta chains from a single sample sequenced in a study of T cell changes during pregnancy in multiple sclerosis. Some clones are missing from TCRdb's copy, which holds only in-frame ones; the method was immunoSEQ multiplex PCR. The sample lists roughly 50,000 clones, approximately 92% occurring once. The starting material was CD4+ T cells from peripheral blood mononuclear cells, obtained in the third trimester of pregnancy. Receptors originate from a female donor with multiple sclerosis, enrolled in a pregnancy study.

V is TRBV27 and J is TRBJ2-3; the match to TRBD2 covers 10 bases. CDR3 length equals 16 residues. From germline, CDR1 is MNHEY and CDR2 SMNVEV (reference sequence). The trim removed 3 bases at V and 2 bases at J, leaving 5 bases unmatched. CDR3 residues: CASSLGAGGATDTQYF. The DNA of the CDR3 is TGTGCCAGCAGTTTGGGAGCGGGGGGGGCCACAGATACGCAGTATTTT.

This chain joins TRBV5-5 and TRBJ1-3, with D possibly being TRBD1 (5 bases). This CDR3 region has 17 residues. The germline gives CDR1 SGHKS, CDR2 YYEKEE (reference sequence). Trimming took 0 bases from V and 2 from J, leaving 15 bases between them. This CDR3 reads CASSLAAPGGTGNTIYF. In DNA, the CDR3 is TGTGCCAGCAGCTTGGCGGCACCCGGGGGAACTGGAAACACCATATATTTT.

This clone was recorded once. The CDR3 sequence is CASSLGLFLSYEQYF. CDR3 coding DNA: TGTGCCAGCAGTTTAGGGCTCTTCCTGTCCTACGAGCAGTACTTC. The J gene is TRBJ2-7, the V gene TRBV27; D unresolved. The CDR3 loop spans 15 amino acids. Germline values: CDR1 MNHEY, CDR2 SMNVEV (reference sequence). The germline V and J ends were trimmed by 2 bases and 1 base, with 12 bases remaining between them.

Concerning this clone itself: The same CDR3 also results from other DNA sequences found in this sample. The chain joins TRBV5-1 to TRBJ1-2; possibly TRBD1 for D (6 bases). The V gene lost 2 bases and the J gene lost 6 bases, with 8 bases spanning the gap. CDR1 is SGHRS and CDR2 is YFSETQ in the germline V gene. This CDR3 contains 12 residues. The CDR3 loop reads CASSLQGNGYTF. CDR3 in DNA: TGCGCCAGCAGCTTACAGGGAAATGGCTACACCTTC.

The chain combines TRBV27 with TRBJ2-6; tentatively, D is TRBD1 (5 bases). Germline V gene data show CDR1 as MNHEY and CDR2 as SMNVEV (reference sequence). The CDR3 has 16 amino acids. The V end lost 7 bases, the J end lost 0 bases, and 13 bases lay between the germline ends. In DNA, the CDR3 is TGTGCCAGCACCAGGGTCCTTAGCTCTGGGGCCAACGTCCTGACTTTC. This translates into CASTRVLSSGANVLTF.

The chain joins TRBV7-2 to TRBJ2-1; tentatively, D is TRBD2 (5 bases). Trimming stripped 3 bases from V and 6 bases from J, with 15 bases between. Germline CDR1 is SGHTA and CDR2 is FQGNSA. There are 15 residues in the CDR3. The CDR3 sequence: CASSFRGPGSNEQFF. CDR3 DNA: TGTGCCAGCAGCTTCCGGGGTCCAGGCTCCAATGAGCAGTTCTTC. Filled out from reference TRBV7-2 and TRBJ2-1, the complete variable domain reads GAGVSQSPSNKVTEKGKDVELRCDPISGHTALYWYRQSLGQGLEFLIYFQGNSAPDKSGLPSDRFSAERTGGSVSTLTIQRTQQEDSAVYLCASSFRGPGSNEQFFGPGTRLTVL.

The chain combines TRBV5-4 with TRBJ1-2; 7 nucleotides agree with TRBD1. The CDR3 is made up of 13 amino acids. V lost 4 bases to trimming and J lost 4 bases; unmatched junction nucleotides: 4. Germline V gene sequence: CDR1 SGHNT, CDR2 YYREEE (reference sequence). The CDR3 DNA reads TGTGCCAGCAGCGAAACAGGGGCCTATGGCTACACCTTC. It is translated as CASSETGAYGYTF.

V usage is TRBV9 and J usage is TRBJ1-2, with 10 bases aligning to TRBD1. Germline V gene data show CDR1 as SGDLS and CDR2 as YYNGEE. This CDR3 is built from 14 residues. V gave up 0 bases and J gave up 5 bases; unmatched junction bases: 1. The chain's CDR3 is CASSVAGQGYGYTF. The CDR3 DNA is TGTGCCAGCAGCGTAGCGGGACAGGGGTATGGCTACACCTTC.

This chain connects TRBV2 to TRBJ1-1; a possible D gene is TRBD1 (5 bases). Trimming stripped 1 base from V and 2 bases from J, with 11 bases between. The CDR3 consists of 15 residues. Germline CDR1 reads SNHLY; CDR2 reads FYNNEI. The CDR3 here is CASSEGWGGNTEAFF. The DNA of the CDR3 is TGTGCCAGCAGTGAAGGCTGGGGGGGTAACACTGAAGCTTTCTTT.

V and J are TRBV7-9 and TRBJ1-1, with unresolved D. Germline CDR1 and CDR2: SEHNR and FQNEAQ (reference sequence). CDR3 length: 15 residues. Between the trimmed V and J ends, which lost 5 bases and 0 bases, there was a span of 13 bases. CDR3 region: CASSPVRSLNTEAFF. The CDR3 DNA is TGTGCCAGCAGCCCGGTACGGAGTCTGAACACTGAAGCTTTCTTT.

V gene TRBV18 combines with J gene TRBJ2-3, with 8 bases aligning to TRBD2. This CDR3 is 18 amino acids long. The V gene end was trimmed by 6 bases and the J gene end by 1 base; junction bases not matched to a gene: 15. Germline V CDR1 and CDR2: KGHSH, LQKENI. The CDR3 DNA is TGTGCCAGCTCCCCCCTGGCCACGGGGGGGGTGGGCACAGATACGCAGTATTTT. Translation gives CASSPLATGGVGTDTQYF.

The chain uses TRBV2 and TRBJ1-2; D unclear. Trimming left V 6 bases short and J 1 base short, with 18 bases between. CDR1 is SNHLY, CDR2 FYNNEI, per germline. The CDR3 length is 16 residues. CDR3 coding DNA: TGTGCCAGCAGCCCAGAGGTAGAAGTTCTTAACTATGGCTACACCTTC. Its protein is CASSPEVEVLNYGYTF.

The V call is TRBV5-1, the J call TRBJ1-2; perhaps TRBD1 as D (5 bases). Trimming stripped 0 bases from V and 0 bases from J, with 12 bases between. The CDR3 has 16 residues. CDR1 is SGHRS, CDR2 YFSETQ, per germline. The CDR3 DNA follows: TGCGCCAGCAGCTTGGATGGACACTCAACTAACTATGGCTACACCTTC. It translates to CASSLDGHSTNYGYTF.

The V call is TRBV7-9, the J call TRBJ2-1; perhaps TRBD2 as D (6 bases). Germline CDR1 SEHNR, CDR2 FQNEAQ (reference sequence). CDR3 length: 15 amino acids. The V gene lost 7 bases and the J gene lost 0 bases, with 13 bases spanning the gap. In nucleotides, the CDR3 is TGTGCCAGCATCCTTAGCGGAAGCTCCTACAATGAGCAGTTCTTC. Translated, it gives CASILSGSSYNEQFF.

V usage is TRBV2 and J usage is TRBJ1-3; tentatively, D is TRBD1 (6 bases). V was cut by 8 bases and J by 0 bases, with 29 bases left in between. The CDR3 covers 20 residues. CDR1 SNHLY and CDR2 FYNNEI come from the germline V gene. CDR3 protein: CASRKIRWAQGANSGNTIYF. The CDR3 bases are TGTGCCAGCCGCAAAATCCGGTGGGCACAGGGAGCTAACTCTGGAAACACCATATATTTT.

The V and J genes are TRBV28 and TRBJ2-2; 8 nucleotides agree with TRBD2. The CDR3 is made up of 15 amino acids. V lost 5 bases to trimming and J lost 5 bases; unmatched junction nucleotides: 7. From germline, CDR1 is MDHEN and CDR2 SYDVKM. The CDR3 protein is CASSPGTSQTGELFF. The CDR3 nucleotides read TGTGCCAGCAGTCCCGGGACTAGTCAGACCGGGGAGCTGTTTTTT.

The gene calls are TRBV6-1 and TRBJ1-1; D is unclear. Trimming took 1 base from V and 5 from J, leaving 20 bases between them. CDR1 MNHNS and CDR2 SASEGT come from the germline V gene. The CDR3 extends over 17 amino acids. The CDR3, as DNA: TGTGCCAGCAGTGAAGTTATCGGACTGTCTTTTTGGACTGAAGCTTTCTTT. It encodes CASSEVIGLSFWTEAFF.